The TCR beta chain under discussion was sequenced for a study of OX40 agonist ivuxolimab in advanced cancers. With V trimmed by 4 bases and J by 9 bases, 7 bases remained unmatched. The V gene's germline CDR1 is WNHNN and CDR2 SYGVQD (reference sequence). The CDR3 contains 14 residues. Study observations and caveats: In a subset of nonresponders, normalized T-cell clonal expansion was also low.

Clones were sequenced by immunoSEQ multiplex PCR, and TCRdb holds only the in-frame ones, with some missing. The sample records around 60,000 clones, around 90% being singletons. Of note for this clone: Its antigen is as yet unknown.

The material was CD4+ or CD8+ T cells sorted from blood, obtained in a trial of the OX40 agonist ivuxolimab. The source is an adult with an advanced solid tumor such as melanoma, head and neck, liver or kidney cancer. The chain combines TRBV10-1 with TRBJ2-1; 9 nucleotides agree with TRBD1. CDR3 DNA: TGCGCCAGCAGTGCGACAGGGGGAGTCGGTGAGCAGTTCTTC. Residues: CASSATGGVGEQFF.